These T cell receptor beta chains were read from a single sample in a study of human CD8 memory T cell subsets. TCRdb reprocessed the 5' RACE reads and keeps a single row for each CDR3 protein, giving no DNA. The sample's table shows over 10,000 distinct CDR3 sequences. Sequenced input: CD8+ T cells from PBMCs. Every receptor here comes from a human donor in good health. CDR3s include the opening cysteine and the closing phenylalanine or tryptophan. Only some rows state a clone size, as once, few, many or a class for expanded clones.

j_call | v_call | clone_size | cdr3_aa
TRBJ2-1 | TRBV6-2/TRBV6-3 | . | CASSYSTSANEQFF
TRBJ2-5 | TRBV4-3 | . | CASSQLGQGKTQYF
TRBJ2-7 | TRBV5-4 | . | CASSGTQGGTAYEQYF
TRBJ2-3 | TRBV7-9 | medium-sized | CASSLVRRGIQTQYF
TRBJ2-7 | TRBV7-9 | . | CASSFLGTETEEQYF
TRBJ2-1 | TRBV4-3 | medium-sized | CASSQDVGGLNEQFF
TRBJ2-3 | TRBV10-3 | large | CAISGGNRAPSTDTQYF
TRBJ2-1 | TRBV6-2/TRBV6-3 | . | CASSYSILEGGSYNEQFF
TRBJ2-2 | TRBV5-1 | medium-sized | CASSLGTRSGKNTGELFF
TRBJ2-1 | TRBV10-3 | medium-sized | CAISEIPSGTTSSYNEQFF
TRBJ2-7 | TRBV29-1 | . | CSVGGGEAYEQYF
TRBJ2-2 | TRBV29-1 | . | CSVEAGGELFF
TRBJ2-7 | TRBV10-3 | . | CAISDPMGEGYEQYF
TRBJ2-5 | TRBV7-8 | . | CASSFRSVQTQETQYF
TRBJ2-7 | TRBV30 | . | CAWGLAGNEQYF
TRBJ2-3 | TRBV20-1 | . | CSARVGRSTDTQYF
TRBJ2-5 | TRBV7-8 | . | CASSSLTSGGGETQYF
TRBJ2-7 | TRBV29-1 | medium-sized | CSVEGASPGPNEQYF
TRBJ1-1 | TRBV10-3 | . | CAISGDVPSLEAFF
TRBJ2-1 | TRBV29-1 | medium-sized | CSVEGLAAYNEQFF
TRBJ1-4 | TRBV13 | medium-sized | CASSPATGEYEKLFF
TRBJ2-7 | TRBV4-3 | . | CASSLNRGAYEQYF
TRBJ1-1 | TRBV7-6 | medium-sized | CASSSGTVNTEAFF
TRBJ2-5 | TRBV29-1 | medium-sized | CITGTGMETQYF
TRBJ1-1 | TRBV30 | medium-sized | CAWSVQGPEAFF
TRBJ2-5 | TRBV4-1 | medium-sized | CASSQDPPGGGETQYF
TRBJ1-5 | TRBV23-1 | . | CASSQSSQPQHF
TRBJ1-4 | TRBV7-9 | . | CASSLSQGPAASNEKLFF
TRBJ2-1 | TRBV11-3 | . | CASSLDTSGGAYFSYNEQFF
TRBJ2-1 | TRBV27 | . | CASSWLAGGRNEQFF
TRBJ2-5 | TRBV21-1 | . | CASSKGTGSAETQYF
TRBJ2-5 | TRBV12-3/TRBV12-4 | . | CASSSGKETQYF
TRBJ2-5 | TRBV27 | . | CASSFGGGPQETQYF
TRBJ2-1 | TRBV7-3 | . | CASSLTEGPTDEQFF
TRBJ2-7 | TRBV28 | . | CASSLSPPLGQKYEQYF
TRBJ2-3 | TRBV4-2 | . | CASSQGGADTDTQYF
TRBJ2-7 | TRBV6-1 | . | CAIGRSYEQYF
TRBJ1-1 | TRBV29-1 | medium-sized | CSVEEGQGEAFF
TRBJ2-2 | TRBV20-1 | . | CSASWVTSNTGELFF
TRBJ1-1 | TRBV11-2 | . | CASSFFGPNTEAFF
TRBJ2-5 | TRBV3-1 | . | CASSSYDREETQYF
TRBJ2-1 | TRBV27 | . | CASRYGGPYNEQFF
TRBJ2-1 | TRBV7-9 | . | CAFTYSGMGASSYNEQFF
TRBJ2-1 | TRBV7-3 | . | CASSDLAGGPNEQFF
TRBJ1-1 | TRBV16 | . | CASSPITGNTEAFF
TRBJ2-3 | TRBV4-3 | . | CASSPAPGPTDTQYF
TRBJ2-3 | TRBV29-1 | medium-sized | CSVDPELSTDTQYF
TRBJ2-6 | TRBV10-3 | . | CAISEPSGANVLTF
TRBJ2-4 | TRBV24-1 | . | CATSDLYYRSSLAKNIQYF
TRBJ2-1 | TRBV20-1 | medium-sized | CSARGGLAGGLLEQFF
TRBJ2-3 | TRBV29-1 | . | CSVEFTTGGEADTQYF
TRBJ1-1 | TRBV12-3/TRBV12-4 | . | CASSFMGGAAFF
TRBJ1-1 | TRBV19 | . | CASSNLGNTEAFF
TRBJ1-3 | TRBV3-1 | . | CASSPGAGTSSGNTIYF
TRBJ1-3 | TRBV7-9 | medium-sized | CASSLEGTGDTIYF